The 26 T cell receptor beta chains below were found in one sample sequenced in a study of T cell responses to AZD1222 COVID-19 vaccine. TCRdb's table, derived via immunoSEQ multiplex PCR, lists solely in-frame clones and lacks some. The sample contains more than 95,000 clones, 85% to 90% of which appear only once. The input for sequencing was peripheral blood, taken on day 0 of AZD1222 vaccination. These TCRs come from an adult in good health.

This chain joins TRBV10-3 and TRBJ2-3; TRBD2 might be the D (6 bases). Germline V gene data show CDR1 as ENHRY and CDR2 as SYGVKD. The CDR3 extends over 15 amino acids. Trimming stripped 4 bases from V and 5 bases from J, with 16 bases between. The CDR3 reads CAISVGLPLGDTQYF. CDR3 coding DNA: TGTGCCATCAGTGTGGGACTCCCGCTGGGAGATACGCAGTATTTT.

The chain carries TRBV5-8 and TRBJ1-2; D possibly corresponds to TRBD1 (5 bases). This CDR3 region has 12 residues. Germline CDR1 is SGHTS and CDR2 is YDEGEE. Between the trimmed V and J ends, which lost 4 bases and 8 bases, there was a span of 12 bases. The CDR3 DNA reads TGTGCCAGCAGCGGACAATCCGGAGGCTACACCTTC. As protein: CASSGQSGGYTF.

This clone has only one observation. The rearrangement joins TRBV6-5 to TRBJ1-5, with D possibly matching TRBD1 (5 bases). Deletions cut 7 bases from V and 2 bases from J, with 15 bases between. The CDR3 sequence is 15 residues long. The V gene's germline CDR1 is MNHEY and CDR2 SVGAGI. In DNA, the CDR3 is TGTGCCAGCACCACCACGTGGGGGGGCAATCAGCCCCAGCATTTT. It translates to CASTTTWGGNQPQHF.

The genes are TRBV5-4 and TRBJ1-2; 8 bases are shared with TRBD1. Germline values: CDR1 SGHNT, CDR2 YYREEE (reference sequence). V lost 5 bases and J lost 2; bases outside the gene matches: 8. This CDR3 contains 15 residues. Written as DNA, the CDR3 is TGTGCCAGCAGGGGACAGGACCTTCTAAACTATGGCTACACCTTC. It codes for CASRGQDLLNYGYTF.

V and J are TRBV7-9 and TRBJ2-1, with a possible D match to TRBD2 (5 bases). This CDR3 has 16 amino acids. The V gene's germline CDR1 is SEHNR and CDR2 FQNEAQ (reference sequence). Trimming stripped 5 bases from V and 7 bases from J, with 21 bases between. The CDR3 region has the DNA TGTGCCAGCAGCCAAAGGAGCGGATTCGCCGGGAATGAGCAGTTCTTC. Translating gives CASSQRSGFAGNEQFF. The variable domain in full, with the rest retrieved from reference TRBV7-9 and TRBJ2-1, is DTGVSQNPRHKITKRGQNVTFRCDPISEHNRLYWYRQTLGQGPEFLTYFQNEAQLEKSRLLSDRFSAERPKGSFSTLEIQRTEQGDSAMYLCASSQRSGFAGNEQFFGPGTRLTVL.

In DNA, the CDR3 is TGTGCCTGGAGCGCGACAGGGAACACTGAAGCTTTCTTT. This translates into CAWSATGNTEAFF. The V gene is TRBV30, the J gene TRBJ1-1; TRBD1 might be the D (6 bases). Between the trimmed V and J ends, which lost 3 bases and 1 base, there was a span of 9 bases. The CDR3 length is 13 residues. Germline V gene lookup returns CDR1 GTSNPN and CDR2 SVGIG (reference sequence).

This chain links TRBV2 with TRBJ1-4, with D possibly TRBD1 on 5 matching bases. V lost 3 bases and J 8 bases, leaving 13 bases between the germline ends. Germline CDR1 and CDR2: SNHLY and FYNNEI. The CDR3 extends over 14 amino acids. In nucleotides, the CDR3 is TGTGCCAGCAGTGATGACCAGGGAGACGAAAAACTGTTTTTT. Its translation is CASSDDQGDEKLFF.

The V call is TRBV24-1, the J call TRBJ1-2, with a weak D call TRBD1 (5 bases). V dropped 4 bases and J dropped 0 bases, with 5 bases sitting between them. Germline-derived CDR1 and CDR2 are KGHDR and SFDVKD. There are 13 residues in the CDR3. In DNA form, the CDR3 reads TGTGCCACCAGTGACAGGGCTAACTATGGCTACACCTTC. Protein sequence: CATSDRANYGYTF.

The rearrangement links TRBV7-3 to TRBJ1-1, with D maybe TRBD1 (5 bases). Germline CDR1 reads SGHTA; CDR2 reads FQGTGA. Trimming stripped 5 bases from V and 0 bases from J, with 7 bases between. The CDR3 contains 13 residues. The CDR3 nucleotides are TGTGCCAGCAGCCCAGGGATGAACACTGAAGCTTTCTTT. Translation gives CASSPGMNTEAFF. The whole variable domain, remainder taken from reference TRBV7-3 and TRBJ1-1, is GAGVSQTPSNKVTEKGKYVELRCDPISGHTALYWYRQSLGQGPEFLIYFQGTGAADDSGLPNDRFFAVRPEGSVSTLKIQRTERGDSAVYLCASSPGMNTEAFFGQGTRLTVV.

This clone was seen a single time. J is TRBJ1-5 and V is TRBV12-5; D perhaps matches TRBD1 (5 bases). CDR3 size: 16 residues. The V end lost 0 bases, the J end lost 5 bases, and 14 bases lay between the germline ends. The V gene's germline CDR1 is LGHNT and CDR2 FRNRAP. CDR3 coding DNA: TGTGCTAGTGGTTTGGTTTCTGGGGGGTTTGATCAGCCCCAGCATTTT. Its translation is CASGLVSGGFDQPQHF.

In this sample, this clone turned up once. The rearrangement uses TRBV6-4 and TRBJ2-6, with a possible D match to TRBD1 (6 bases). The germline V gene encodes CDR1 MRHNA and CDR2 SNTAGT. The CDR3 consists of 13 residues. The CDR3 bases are TGTGCGACAGGTCCCTCTGGGGCCAACGTCCTGACTTTC. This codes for CATGPSGANVLTF.

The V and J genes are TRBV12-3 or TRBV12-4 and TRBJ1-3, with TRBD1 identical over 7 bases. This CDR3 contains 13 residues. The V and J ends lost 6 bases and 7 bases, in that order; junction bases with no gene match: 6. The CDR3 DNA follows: TGTGCCAGCAGCTGGACAGGTCCGAACACCATATATTTT. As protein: CASSWTGPNTIYF.

The CDR3 is CAWSGTVPNQPQHF. The CDR3 nucleotides read TGTGCCTGGAGTGGTACAGTACCCAATCAGCCCCAGCATTTT. This sequence joins TRBV30 and TRBJ1-5; D gene ambiguous. Trimming stripped 1 base from V and 3 bases from J, with 10 bases between. Germline assignment: CDR1 GTSNPN and CDR2 SVGIG (reference sequence). The CDR3 extends over 14 amino acids.

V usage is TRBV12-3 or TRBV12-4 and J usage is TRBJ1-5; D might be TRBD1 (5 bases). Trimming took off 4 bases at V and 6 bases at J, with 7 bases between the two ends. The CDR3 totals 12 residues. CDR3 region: CASSWGIQPQHF. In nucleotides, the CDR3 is TGTGCCAGCAGTTGGGGGATTCAGCCCCAGCATTTT.

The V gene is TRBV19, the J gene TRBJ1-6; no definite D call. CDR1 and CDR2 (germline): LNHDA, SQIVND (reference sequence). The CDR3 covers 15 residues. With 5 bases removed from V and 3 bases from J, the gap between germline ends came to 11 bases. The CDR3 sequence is CASSADGFYNSPLHF. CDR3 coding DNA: TGTGCCAGTAGTGCCGACGGGTTCTATAATTCACCCCTCCACTTT.

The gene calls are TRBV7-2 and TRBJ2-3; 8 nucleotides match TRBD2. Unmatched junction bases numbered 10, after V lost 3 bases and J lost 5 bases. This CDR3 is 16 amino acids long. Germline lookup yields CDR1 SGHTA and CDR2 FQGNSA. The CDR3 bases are TGTGCCAGCAGCTTTGCGGGGGGAGGGGTTGGAGATACGCAGTATTTT. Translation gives CASSFAGGGVGDTQYF.

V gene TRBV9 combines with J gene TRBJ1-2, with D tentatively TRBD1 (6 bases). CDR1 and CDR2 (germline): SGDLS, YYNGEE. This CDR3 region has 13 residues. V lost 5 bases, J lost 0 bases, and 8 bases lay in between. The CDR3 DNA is TGTGCCAGCAGGGGACATCCTAACTATGGCTACACCTTC. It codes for CASRGHPNYGYTF.

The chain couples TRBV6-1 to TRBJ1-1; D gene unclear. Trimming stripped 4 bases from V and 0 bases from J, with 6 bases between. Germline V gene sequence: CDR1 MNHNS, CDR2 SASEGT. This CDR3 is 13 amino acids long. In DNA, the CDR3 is TGTGCCAGCAGTGGAGCTTTGAACACTGAAGCTTTCTTT. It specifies CASSGALNTEAFF.

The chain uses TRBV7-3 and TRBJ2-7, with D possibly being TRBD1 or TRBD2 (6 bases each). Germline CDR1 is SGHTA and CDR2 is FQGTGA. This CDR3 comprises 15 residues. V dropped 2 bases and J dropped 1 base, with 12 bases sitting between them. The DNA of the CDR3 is TGTGCCAGCAGCTTAGAGGGGGGACGTTCCTACGAGCAGTACTTC. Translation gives CASSLEGGRSYEQYF.

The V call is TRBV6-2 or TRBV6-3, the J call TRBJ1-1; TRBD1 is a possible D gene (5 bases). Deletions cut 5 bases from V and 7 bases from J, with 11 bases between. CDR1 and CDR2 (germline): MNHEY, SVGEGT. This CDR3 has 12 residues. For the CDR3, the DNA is TGTGCCAGCAGTAACCGACAGTTTGAAGCTTTCTTT. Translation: CASSNRQFEAFF.

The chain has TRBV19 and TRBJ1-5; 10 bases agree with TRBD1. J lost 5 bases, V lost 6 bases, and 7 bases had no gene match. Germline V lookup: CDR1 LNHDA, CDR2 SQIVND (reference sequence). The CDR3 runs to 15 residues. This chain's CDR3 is CASRDPGTGDQPQHF. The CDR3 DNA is TGTGCCAGTAGGGACCCTGGGACAGGGGATCAGCCCCAGCATTTT.

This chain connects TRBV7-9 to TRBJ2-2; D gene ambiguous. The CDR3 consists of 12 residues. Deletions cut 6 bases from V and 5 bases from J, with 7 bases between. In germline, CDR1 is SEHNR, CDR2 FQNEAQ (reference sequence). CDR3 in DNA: TGTGCCAGCAGTTCGAGAACCGGGGAGCTGTTTTTT. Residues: CASSSRTGELFF. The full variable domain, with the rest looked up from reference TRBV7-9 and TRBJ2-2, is DTGVSQNPRHKITKRGQNVTFRCDPISEHNRLYWYRQTLGQGPEFLTYFQNEAQLEKSRLLSDRFSAERPKGSFSTLEIQRTEQGDSAMYLCASSSRTGELFFGEGSRLTVL.

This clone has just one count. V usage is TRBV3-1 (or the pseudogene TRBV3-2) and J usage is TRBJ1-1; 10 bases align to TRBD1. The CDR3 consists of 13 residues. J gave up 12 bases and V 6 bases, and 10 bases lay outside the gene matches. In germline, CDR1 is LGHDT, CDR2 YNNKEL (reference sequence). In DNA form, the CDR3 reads TGTGCCAGCAGTTCAAGACAGGGGGCGCGTTCTTTCTTT. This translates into CASSSRQGARSFF.

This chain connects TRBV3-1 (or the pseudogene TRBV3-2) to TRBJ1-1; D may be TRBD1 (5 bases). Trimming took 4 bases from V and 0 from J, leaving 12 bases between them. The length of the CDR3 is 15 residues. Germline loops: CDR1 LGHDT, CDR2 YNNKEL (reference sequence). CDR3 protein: CASSRSDIMNTEAFF. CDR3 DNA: TGTGCCAGCAGCCGATCGGACATCATGAACACTGAAGCTTTCTTT.

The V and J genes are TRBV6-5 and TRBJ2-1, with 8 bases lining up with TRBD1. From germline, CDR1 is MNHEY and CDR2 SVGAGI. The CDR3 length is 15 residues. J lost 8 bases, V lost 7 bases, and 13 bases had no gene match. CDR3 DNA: TGTGCCAGCACCCTTGGGGCAGGGGGCGGAGATGAGCAGTTCTTC. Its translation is CASTLGAGGGDEQFF.

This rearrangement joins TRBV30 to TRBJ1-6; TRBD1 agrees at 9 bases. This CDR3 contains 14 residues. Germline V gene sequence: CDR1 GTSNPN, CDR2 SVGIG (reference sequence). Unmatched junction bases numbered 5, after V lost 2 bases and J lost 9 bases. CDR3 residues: CAWSLDRGGSPLHF. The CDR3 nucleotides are TGTGCCTGGAGTTTGGACAGGGGTGGTTCACCCCTCCACTTT.